This TCR beta chain emerged from a study of blood T cell repertoires in COVID-19. Study background: The United States, Italy and Spain provided the acute and convalescent COVID-19 samples.

In the study's own analysis: Estimation of nucleated cell counts relied on the amplification of reference gene primers. Repertoires were generated with immunoSEQ multiplex PCR, while TCRdb's copy carries only in-frame clones and drops some. V and J calls and clone size follow that table, whereas D and trimming were derived from the DNA. Seen here are just under 95,000 clones, over 60% observed once, and the top ten hold approximately 8.9%. Sequencing was carried out using peripheral blood. This TCR came from a man aged 45 to 65 who had recovered from COVID-19.

DNA for the CDR3: TGTGCCAGCAGTTCCGAGGCGGGGGGGATAGCCAAAAACATTCAGTACTTC. Its translation is CASSSEAGGIAKNIQYF. V and J are TRBV28 and TRBJ2-4; 9 positions agree with TRBD2. The CDR3 spans 17 residues. J gave up 0 bases and V 4 bases, and 7 bases lay outside the gene matches. Germline CDR1 and CDR2: MDHEN and SYDVKM.